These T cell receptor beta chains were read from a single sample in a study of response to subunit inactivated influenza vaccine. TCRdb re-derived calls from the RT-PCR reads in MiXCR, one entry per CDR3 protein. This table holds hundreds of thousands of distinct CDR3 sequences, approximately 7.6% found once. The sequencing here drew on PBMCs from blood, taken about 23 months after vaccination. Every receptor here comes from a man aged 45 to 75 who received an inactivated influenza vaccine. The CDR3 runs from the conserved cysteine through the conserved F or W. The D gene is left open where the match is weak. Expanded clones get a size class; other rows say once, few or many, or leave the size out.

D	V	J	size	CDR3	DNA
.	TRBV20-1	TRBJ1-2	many	CSARGADYGYTF	TGCAGTGCTAGGGGTGCCGACTATGGCTACACCTTC
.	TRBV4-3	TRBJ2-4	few	CASSQEVPRDMVAKNIQYF	TGCGCCAGCAGCCAAGAGGTTCCCCGGGACATGGTAGCCAAAAACATTCAGTACTTC
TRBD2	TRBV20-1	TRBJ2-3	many	CSARSLSGGSTDTQYF	TGCAGTGCTAGATCCCTTAGCGGGGGTAGCACAGATACGCAGTATTTT
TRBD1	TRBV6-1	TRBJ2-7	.	CASTSSGQGGEQYF	TGTGCCAGCACCTCGAGTGGACAGGGGGGCGAGCAGTACTTC
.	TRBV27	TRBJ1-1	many	CASSKSRGGFGEAFF	TGTGCCAGCAGCAAATCCAGGGGAGGGTTCGGGGAAGCTTTCTTT
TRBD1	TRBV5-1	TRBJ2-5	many	CASSKTGGDQETQYF	TGCGCCAGCAGCAAGACAGGGGGGGACCAAGAGACCCAGTACTTC
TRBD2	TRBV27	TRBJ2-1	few	CASVRAGEVYNEQFF	TGTGCCAGCGTCAGGGCGGGAGAGGTGTACAATGAGCAGTTCTTC
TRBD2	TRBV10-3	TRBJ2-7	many	CATGSGGVSEQYF	TGTGCCACTGGGAGTGGGGGGGTAAGCGAGCAGTACTTC
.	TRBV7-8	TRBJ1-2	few	CASSPAAGMGYTF	TGTGCCAGCAGCCCTGCGGCGGGGATGGGCTACACCTTC
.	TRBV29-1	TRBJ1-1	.	CSVESGITEAFF	TGCAGCGTTGAATCAGGGATCACTGAAGCTTTCTTT
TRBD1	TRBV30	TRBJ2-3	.	CAWGGQGASTDTQYF	TGTGCCTGGGGGGGACAGGGGGCTAGCACAGATACGCAGTATTTT
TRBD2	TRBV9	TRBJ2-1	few	CASSVEGSSGRVQFF	TGTGCCAGCAGCGTAGAGGGGAGTAGCGGGAGGGTTCAATTCTTC
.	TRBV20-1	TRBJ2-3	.	CSASLLGQGADTQYF	TGCAGTGCTAGTCTCCTGGGGCAGGGAGCAGATACGCAGTATTTT
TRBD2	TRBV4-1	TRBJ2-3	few	CASSQGTSGVLDTQYF	TGCGCCAGCAGCCAAGGGACTAGCGGGGTCCTAGATACGCAGTATTTT
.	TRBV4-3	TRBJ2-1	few	CASSIGGHEQFF	TGCGCCAGCAGTATCGGAGGCCATGAGCAGTTCTTC
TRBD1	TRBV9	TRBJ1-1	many	CASSAGQGMNTEAFF	TGTGCCAGCAGCGCCGGACAGGGCATGAACACTGAAGCTTTCTTT
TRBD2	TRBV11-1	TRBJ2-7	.	CASSLPGLAGSYEQYF	TGTGCCAGCAGCCTCCCCGGGCTAGCGGGCTCCTACGAGCAGTACTTC
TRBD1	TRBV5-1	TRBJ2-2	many	CASGGGQGNTGELFF	TGCGCCAGCGGTGGGGGACAGGGGAACACCGGGGAGCTGTTTTTT
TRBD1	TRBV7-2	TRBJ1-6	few	CASSLAHYRGRNSPLHF	TGTGCCAGCAGCTTAGCCCACTACAGGGGGCGGAATTCACCCCTCCACTTT
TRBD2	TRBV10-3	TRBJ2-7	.	CAIRDTSGAGGEQYF	TGTGCCATCAGAGACACGTCCGGGGCCGGGGGGGAGCAGTACTTC
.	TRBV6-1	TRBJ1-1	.	CASRHQQGPISEAFF	TGTGCCAGCAGACACCAACAGGGACCTATATCTGAAGCTTTCTTT
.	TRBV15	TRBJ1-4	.	CATSRAFAGVEEKLFF	TGTGCCACCAGCAGAGCCTTTGCAGGGGTAGAGGAAAAACTGTTTTTT
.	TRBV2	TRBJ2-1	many	CASSGTEPYYNEQFF	TGTGCCAGCAGCGGGACGGAGCCCTACTACAATGAGCAGTTCTTC
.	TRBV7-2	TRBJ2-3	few	CASSLFGENTDTQYF	TGTGCCAGCAGCTTATTCGGCGAGAACACAGATACGCAGTATTTT
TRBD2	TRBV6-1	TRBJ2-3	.	CASRNSGVSTDTQYF	TGTGCCAGCAGAAATAGCGGGGTTAGCACAGATACGCAGTATTTT
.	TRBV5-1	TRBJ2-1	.	CASSLDPGGEQFF	TGCGCCAGCAGCCTCGACCCCGGGGGTGAGCAGTTCTTC
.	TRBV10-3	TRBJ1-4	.	CAIRPTATNEKLFF	TGTGCCATCAGACCGACGGCAACTAATGAAAAACTGTTTTTT
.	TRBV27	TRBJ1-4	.	CAPSMGGGEKLFF	TGTGCCCCTTCTATGGGGGGCGGTGAAAAACTGTTTTTT
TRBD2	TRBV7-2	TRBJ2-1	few	CASSFTSGRNEQFF	TGTGCCAGCAGCTTTACTAGCGGGAGAAATGAGCAGTTCTTC
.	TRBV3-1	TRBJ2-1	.	CASSPPISNEQFF	TGTGCCAGCAGCCCCCCAATATCAAATGAGCAGTTCTTC
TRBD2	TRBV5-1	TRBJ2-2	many	CASAGDRTGELFF	TGCGCCAGCGCGGGGGATCGCACCGGGGAGCTGTTTTTT
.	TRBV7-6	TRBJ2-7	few	CASSLDNGLDEQYF	TGTGCCAGCAGCTTAGATAATGGGCTAGACGAGCAGTACTTC
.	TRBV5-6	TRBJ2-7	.	CASSAGGTPPHEQYF	TGTGCCAGCAGCGCGGGTGGGACTCCACCACACGAGCAGTACTTC
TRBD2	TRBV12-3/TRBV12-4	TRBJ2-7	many	CASAWAGETTEQYF	TGTGCCAGCGCTTGGGCGGGAGAGACTACGGAGCAGTACTTC
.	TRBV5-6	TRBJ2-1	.	CASSLAVHRAGNEQFF	TGTGCCAGCAGCTTGGCGGTTCACAGGGCGGGAAATGAGCAGTTCTTC
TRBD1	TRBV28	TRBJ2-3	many	CASSLDRGPDTQYF	TGTGCCAGCAGTTTAGACAGGGGCCCAGATACGCAGTATTTT
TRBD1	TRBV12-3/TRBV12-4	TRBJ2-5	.	CASSPTRTGEETQYF	TGTGCCAGCAGTCCGACCCGGACAGGAGAAGAGACCCAGTACTTC
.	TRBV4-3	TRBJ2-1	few	CASSQTRVWDEQFF	TGCGCCAGCAGCCAAACTCGAGTCTGGGATGAGCAGTTCTTC
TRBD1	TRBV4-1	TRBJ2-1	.	CASSQDRQGANEQFF	TGCGCCAGCAGCCAAGATCGGCAGGGGGCGAACGAGCAGTTCTTC
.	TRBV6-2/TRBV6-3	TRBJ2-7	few	CASSTDAISSYEQYF	TGTGCCAGCAGTACGGACGCCATAAGCTCCTACGAGCAGTACTTC
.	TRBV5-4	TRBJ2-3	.	CASSPGTASDTDTQYF	TGTGCCAGCAGCCCCGGGACAGCTAGCGACACAGATACGCAGTATTTT
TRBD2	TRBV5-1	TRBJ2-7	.	CASTVSGGEQYF	TGCGCCAGCACCGTTTCGGGGGGGGAGCAGTACTTC
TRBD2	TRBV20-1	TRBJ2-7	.	CSARYSGRRYEQYF	TGCAGTGCTAGGTATAGCGGGAGAAGGTACGAGCAGTACTTC
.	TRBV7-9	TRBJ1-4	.	CASSPTVTSTNEKLFF	TGTGCCAGCAGCCCGACAGTTACCTCAACTAATGAAAAACTGTTTTTT
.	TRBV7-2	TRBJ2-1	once	CASSVKGTPSLFF	TGTGCCAGCAGCGTCAAAGGGACACCTAGTCTGTTCTTC
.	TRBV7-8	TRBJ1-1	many	CASSLVTGEAFF	TGTGCCAGCAGCTTAGTTACAGGGGAAGCTTTCTTT
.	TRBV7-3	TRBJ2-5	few	CASSGGSQETQYF	TGTGCCAGCAGCGGGGGGTCTCAAGAGACCCAGTACTTC
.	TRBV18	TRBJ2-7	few	CASSPPERSSYEQYF	TGTGCCAGCTCACCGCCCGAGCGATCGTCCTACGAGCAGTACTTC
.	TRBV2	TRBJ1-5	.	CASRGDGNQPQHF	TGTGCCAGCAGAGGGGACGGCAATCAGCCCCAGCATTTT
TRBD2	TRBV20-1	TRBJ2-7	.	CSAPIAGLTYEQYF	TGCAGTGCTCCTATAGCGGGACTAACCTACGAGCAGTACTTC
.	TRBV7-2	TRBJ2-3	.	CASSLIGRTDTQYF	TGTGCCAGCAGCTTAATTGGGCGCACAGATACGCAGTATTTT
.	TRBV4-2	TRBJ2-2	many	CASSPEINTGELFF	TGTGCCAGCAGCCCGGAGATAAACACCGGGGAGCTGTTTTTT
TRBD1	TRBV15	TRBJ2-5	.	CATSRGDSQQETQYF	TGTGCCACCAGCAGGGGGGACAGCCAACAAGAGACCCAGTACTTC
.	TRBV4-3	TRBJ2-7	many	CASSQELGALYEQYF	TGCGCCAGCAGCCAAGAATTGGGGGCTTTGTACGAGCAGTACTTC